A selection of T cell receptor beta chains follows, all from one sample in a study of beta chain features in type 1 diabetes. Sequencing used immunoSEQ multiplex PCR; TCRdb keeps in-frame clones, though not all of them. The sample shows 200,000 to 250,000 clones, approximately 10% of them seen only once. The sequenced sample consisted of central memory CD4+ T cells from blood. All receptors come from a man aged 18 to 29 in good health. Both conserved end residues are part of each CDR3. The D gene is left open where the match is weak. Rows give clone size only sometimes, using once, few, many, or a class for an expanded clone.

clone size	J gene	V gene	D gene	CDR3 protein	CDR3 DNA
many	TRBJ1-2	TRBV30	-	CAWSVRSVRGNYGYTF	TGTGCCTGGAGTGTACGTTCGGTCAGGGGAAACTATGGCTACACCTTC
-	TRBJ2-1	TRBV5-1	-	CASSDVAGLDEQFF	TGCGCCAGCAGCGATGTGGCGGGATTAGATGAGCAGTTCTTC
many	TRBJ1-1	TRBV2	-	CASRATGLTEAFF	TGTGCCAGCAGGGCCACAGGGTTGACTGAAGCTTTCTTT
-	TRBJ2-1	TRBV11-1	TRBD1	CASSGRQGKGLNEQFF	TGTGCCAGCAGCGGACGACAGGGTAAGGGGCTCAATGAGCAGTTCTTC
-	TRBJ2-3	TRBV30	-	CAWSNGGNTDTQYF	TGTGCCTGGAGTAATGGCGGGAACACAGATACGCAGTATTTT
few	TRBJ1-1	TRBV5-1	-	CASKSARTEGTEAFF	TGCGCCAGCAAATCGGCCAGGACAGAAGGGACTGAAGCTTTCTTT
-	TRBJ2-1	TRBV25-1	-	CASSEGLTALALYNEQFF	TGTGCCAGCAGTGAAGGGTTGACAGCCTTGGCCCTTTACAATGAGCAGTTCTTC
-	TRBJ1-1	TRBV30	-	CAVHTGGRQAFF	TGTGCTGTTCATACGGGGGGCCGACAAGCTTTCTTT
-	TRBJ2-3	TRBV30	TRBD2	CAWASGRTDTQYF	TGTGCCTGGGCTAGCGGGAGGACAGATACGCAGTATTTT
few	TRBJ1-4	TRBV5-4	-	CASSSVGNEKLFF	TGTGCCAGCAGCTCAGTCGGTAATGAAAAACTGTTTTTT
-	TRBJ2-2	TRBV4-2	-	CASSQGRGIDTGELFF	TGTGCCAGCAGCCAAGGCAGGGGAATTGACACCGGGGAGCTGTTTTTT
few	TRBJ1-4	TRBV15	-	CATSSSRGFNEKLFF	TGTGCCACCAGCAGTTCCAGGGGATTTAATGAAAAACTGTTTTTT
many	TRBJ1-1	TRBV18	-	CASSPPGGTEAFF	TGTGCCAGCTCACCTCCGGGCGGGACTGAAGCTTTCTTT
-	TRBJ1-2	TRBV13	TRBD1	CASSLVPPWTGEDYGYTF	TGTGCCAGCAGCTTAGTCCCGCCCTGGACAGGGGAAGACTATGGCTACACCTTC
few	TRBJ2-7	TRBV20-1	-	CSAWDGYEQYF	TGCAGTGCTTGGGACGGCTACGAGCAGTACTTC
-	TRBJ2-1	TRBV12-5	-	CASSGVSSYNEQFF	TGTGCTTCGTCAGGGGTATCCTCCTACAATGAGCAGTTCTTC
-	TRBJ1-2	TRBV5-1	TRBD1	CASSQDRGYGYTF	TGCGCCAGCAGTCAGGACAGGGGCTATGGCTACACCTTC
-	TRBJ1-3	TRBV2	-	CASSGGGDTIYF	TGTGCCAGCAGTGGGGGAGGGGACACCATATATTTT
-	TRBJ2-1	TRBV6-1	-	CASTRVAGGYNEQFF	TGTGCCAGCACCCGGGTGGCAGGCGGATACAATGAGCAGTTCTTC
few	TRBJ2-2	TRBV30	-	CAWSVLPAGGELFF	TGTGCCTGGAGTGTACTCCCAGCTGGCGGGGAGCTGTTTTTT
few	TRBJ2-1	TRBV2	-	CASRGWDEQFF	TGTGCCAGCAGGGGGTGGGATGAGCAGTTCTTC
few	TRBJ2-5	TRBV20-1	-	CSAWTEETQYF	TGCAGTGCTTGGACTGAAGAGACCCAGTACTTC